The 5 T cell receptor beta chains reported below all come from one sample, sequenced in a study of Ad26.COV2.S vaccination and SARS-CoV-2 variants. Treatment given: some 20 received Ad26.COV2.S at low or high dose, single or two shots; roughly 5 received placebo; per-sample allocation not given. Collection of samples fell on day 63 after the first vaccine or placebo injection. Here immunoSEQ multiplex PCR was the method, and the copy in TCRdb shows in-frame clones only, minus some. The sample holds about 350,000 clones, approximately 86% seen once. The source material was peripheral blood, sampled in a trial of Ad26.COV2.S vaccine versus placebo. Every receptor here comes from a person aged 18-65 years who received the Ad26.COV2.S COVID-19 vaccine or a placebo.

The rearrangement joins TRBV7-3 to TRBJ2-1; 8 bases align to TRBD1. The CDR3 sequence is 15 residues long. J was trimmed by 0 bases and V by 4 bases; bases with no gene match: 2. CDR1 and CDR2 from the germline V gene are SGHTA and FQGTGA. CDR3 in DNA: TGTGCCAGCAGCTCAGGGGGCGGCTCCTACAATGAGCAGTTCTTC. Amino acids: CASSSGGGSYNEQFF.

V gene TRBV7-3 combines with J gene TRBJ2-7, with 12 nucleotides matching TRBD2. The CDR3 loop spans 18 amino acids. Per germline, CDR1 SGHTA and CDR2 FQGTGA. The trim removed 2 bases at V and 6 bases at J, leaving 14 bases unmatched. The CDR3 reads CASSLRFRPSGRVCEQYF. The DNA for the CDR3 is TGTGCCAGCAGCTTACGGTTTCGACCTAGCGGGAGGGTTTGCGAGCAGTACTTC.

DNA of the CDR3: TGTGCCAGCAGCTCCGCCTGGGGTACAACCTACGAGCAGTACTTC. Protein sequence: CASSSAWGTTYEQYF. The V gene is TRBV7-8, the J gene TRBJ2-7; D is undetermined. The CDR3 length is 15 residues. Trimming took 4 bases from V and 2 from J, leaving 15 bases between them. Germline V lookup: CDR1 SGHVS, CDR2 FQNEAQ.

J is TRBJ2-7 and V is TRBV27, with TRBD2 matching 11 bases. CDR1 and CDR2 from the germline V gene are MNHEY and SMNVEV (reference sequence). The trim removed 9 bases at V and 2 bases at J, leaving 3 bases unmatched. This CDR3 is 13 amino acids long. CDR3 in amino acids: CARLSGRAYEQYF. The CDR3 bases are TGTGCCAGACTTAGCGGGAGGGCCTACGAGCAGTACTTC.

This clone was counted only a few times. This rearrangement joins TRBV28 to TRBJ2-3; no firm D call. Trimming took off 2 bases at V and 1 base at J, with 13 bases between the two ends. This CDR3 contains 16 residues. Germline V gives CDR1 MDHEN, CDR2 SYDVKM. CDR3 coding DNA: TGTGCCAGCAGTTTAGTTGTGACCTATGGCACAGATACGCAGTATTTT. Protein: CASSLVVTYGTDTQYF.